This T cell receptor beta chain originates from a study of blood T cells in healthy people across ages. CDR1 is MNHEY, CDR2 SVGEGT, per germline. This CDR3 is built from 13 residues. The V and J ends lost 5 bases and 1 base respectively, with 8 bases between them. Together with a sample-barcoded 5' primer, a J-beta primer mix was included in a second PCR lasting roughly 6 to 12 cycles. TCRdb redid the calling of the 5' RACE reads with MiXCR, one entry per CDR3 protein. Of roughly 680,000 distinct CDR3 sequences in the sample, 45% to 50% were seen once. Sequencing was performed on blood. This chain links TRBV6-2 or TRBV6-3 with TRBJ1-2; D not resolved. This clonotype was sampled from a woman aged 55-75 years in good health. The chain's CDR3 is CASSMGINYGYTF. CDR3 nucleotide sequence: TGTGCCAGCAGTATGGGGATTAACTATGGCTACACCTTC.